Each of the 32 T cell receptor beta chains below was sequenced from the same sample in a study of OX40 agonist ivuxolimab in advanced cancers. The library was prepared using the immunoSEQ multiplex PCR assay. TCRdb took over this immuneACCESS table, retaining in-frame rearrangements with V and J assigned. Such tables are incomplete; in checked studies, under half of the missing clones stem from an unresolved V gene, and the remainder is unexplained. The sample contains about 82,000 clones, around 90% of them found a single time. The ten largest clones represent over 2% of the sample. Sequenced here: CD4+ or CD8+ T cells sorted from blood, sampled in a trial of the OX40 agonist ivuxolimab. The origin of the receptors is an adult with an advanced solid tumor such as melanoma, head and neck, liver or kidney cancer.

The chain combines TRBV2 with TRBJ1-2, with D possibly matching TRBD1 (5 bases). With 3 bases removed from V and 5 bases from J, the gap between germline ends came to 16 bases. The CDR3 extends over 15 amino acids. Germline V gene data show CDR1 as SNHLY and CDR2 as FYNNEI. CDR3 amino acids: CASSEITNGGYGYTF. The CDR3, as DNA: TGTGCCAGCAGTGAGATTACCAATGGGGGGTATGGCTACACCTTC. Looking up the rest from reference TRBV2 and TRBJ1-2 gives the full variable domain: EPEVTQTPSHQVTQMGQEVILRCVPISNHLYFYWYRQILGQKVEFLVSFYNNEISEKSEIFDDQFSVERPDGSNFTLKIRSTKLEDSAMYFCASSEITNGGYGYTFGSGTRLTVV.

The rearrangement joins TRBV2 to TRBJ1-5, with D unresolved. The V gene's germline CDR1 is SNHLY and CDR2 FYNNEI. This CDR3 spans 15 amino acids. V was cut by 6 bases and J by 0 bases, with 12 bases left in between. CDR3 coding DNA: TGTGCCAGCAGCCTCTATGAGATTAGCAATCAGCCCCAGCATTTT. Its protein is CASSLYEISNQPQHF.

This chain uses TRBV7-2 with TRBJ1-4; possible D gene TRBD1, 5 bases. V lost 1 base to trimming and J lost 5 bases, with 8 bases between them. The CDR3 runs 14 residues. The germline CDR1 and CDR2 sequences are SGHTA and FQGNSA. DNA of the CDR3: TGTGCCAGCAGCTTAGGAGGGGTAAATGAAAAACTGTTTTTT. This encodes CASSLGGVNEKLFF.

The table lists this clone with a count of one. The chain links TRBV5-5 to TRBJ2-5; a weak D match, TRBD1 (6 bases). V was trimmed by 1 base and J by 4 bases, leaving 8 bases between them. The CDR3 covers 13 residues. Germline CDR1 reads SGHKS; CDR2 reads YYEKEE (reference sequence). The DNA for the CDR3 is TGTGCCAGCAGCTTGATAGGGGGAGAGACCCAGTACTTC. Encoded protein: CASSLIGGETQYF.

The rearrangement joins TRBV6-6 to TRBJ2-7; D ambiguous. Germline V gives CDR1 MNHNY, CDR2 SVGAGI (reference sequence). V was cut by 5 bases and J by 2 bases, with 7 bases left in between. This CDR3 has 12 residues. The CDR3 reads CASSTGAYEQYF. The CDR3 DNA sequence: TGTGCCAGCAGTACTGGAGCCTACGAGCAGTACTTC.

The genes are TRBV11-2 and TRBJ2-2; D may match TRBD1 or TRBD2 (6 bases each). Germline V CDR1 and CDR2: SGHAT, FQNNGV. The V gene lost 5 bases and the J gene lost 8 bases, with 15 bases spanning the gap. The CDR3 is 14 amino acids. The CDR3 sequence is CASSLGGGLGELFF. As DNA, the CDR3 is TGTGCCAGCAGCCTAGGAGGGGGGTTGGGGGAGCTGTTTTTT. The full variable domain, its missing parts supplied by reference TRBV11-2 and TRBJ2-2, is EAGVAQSPRYKIIEKRQSVAFWCNPISGHATLYWYQQILGQGPKLLIQFQNNGVVDDSQLPKDRFSAERLKGVDSTLKIQPAKLEDSAVYLCASSLGGGLGELFFGEGSRLTVL.

The DNA of the CDR3 is TGTGCCAGCTCAGCTGGGCCCGGTGGAACTAATGAAAAACTGTTTTTT. It specifies CASSAGPGGTNEKLFF. V is TRBV18 and J is TRBJ1-4; D is unclear. The V end was cut by 5 bases, the J end by 1 base, with 14 bases between. Germline V CDR1 and CDR2: KGHSH, LQKENI. This CDR3 has 16 amino acids.

The V gene is TRBV29-1, the J gene TRBJ2-1; D perhaps matches TRBD1 (5 bases). Trimming shortened V by 8 bases and J by 3 bases, and 26 bases separated the two germline ends. The CDR3 is 17 amino acids. Per germline, CDR1 SQVTM and CDR2 ANQGSEA. The DNA for the CDR3 is TGCAGCACGTTAAGGCGACAGTTGTCGACCGACTACAATGAGCAGTTCTTC. This sequence encodes CSTLRRQLSTDYNEQFF.

CDR3 sequence (DNA): TGTGCCAGCTCACCAGTTCACCCGGTCGGGGAGCTGTTTTTT. As protein: CASSPVHPVGELFF. This sequence joins TRBV18 and TRBJ2-2; D gene unclear. The CDR3 has 14 amino acids. The V gene's germline CDR1 is KGHSH and CDR2 LQKENI. Trimming took 2 bases from V and 7 from J, leaving 11 bases between them.

The rearrangement joins TRBV7-2 to TRBJ1-1; a weak D match, TRBD1 (5 bases). The germline V gene has CDR1 SGHTA and CDR2 FQGNSA. The CDR3 loop spans 12 amino acids. V lost 3 bases to trimming and J lost 6 bases, with 8 bases between them. CDR3 in DNA: TGTGCCAGCAGCTTGGTGGGGCCTGAAGCTTTCTTT. The encoded protein is CASSLVGPEAFF.

This sequence joins TRBV14 and TRBJ2-5; 10 bases match TRBD1. Germline CDR1 reads SGHDN; CDR2 reads FVKESK. The CDR3 is 14 residues long. Trimming took 5 bases from V and 5 from J; bases not matched to a gene: 5. CDR3 coding DNA: TGTGCCAGCAGCGCCGGGGGACAGGGGGAGACCCAGTACTTC. It yields the protein CASSAGGQGETQYF.

The chain carries TRBV11-2 and TRBJ2-5; D ambiguous. In germline, CDR1 is SGHAT, CDR2 FQNNGV. V was clipped by 3 bases and J by 5 bases, with 10 bases between them. CDR3 length equals 13 residues. The DNA of the CDR3 is TGTGCCAGCAGCTTGGGTGAAGCGGAGACCCAGTACTTC. This encodes CASSLGEAETQYF. The full variable domain, completed using reference TRBV11-2 and TRBJ2-5, is EAGVAQSPRYKIIEKRQSVAFWCNPISGHATLYWYQQILGQGPKLLIQFQNNGVVDDSQLPKDRFSAERLKGVDSTLKIQPAKLEDSAVYLCASSLGEAETQYFGPGTRLLVL.

This clone turned up a few times. The chain employs TRBV28 and TRBJ1-1; possible D gene TRBD1, 5 bases. The germline V and J ends were trimmed by 3 bases and 0 bases, with 11 bases remaining between them. Germline V gene lookup returns CDR1 MDHEN and CDR2 SYDVKM. The CDR3 loop spans 15 amino acids. Written as DNA, the CDR3 is TGTGCCAGCAGTTTTTCAGGGATCATGAACACTGAAGCTTTCTTT. It encodes CASSFSGIMNTEAFF.

This clone showed up just a few times. Other DNA sequences from this sample encode an identical CDR3 as well. The rearrangement uses TRBV5-4 and TRBJ2-7; 9 bases map to TRBD1. The CDR3 runs 16 residues. Losses at the gene ends were 0 bases for V and 3 bases for J; bases not matched to a gene: 7. The V gene's germline CDR1 is SGHNT and CDR2 YYREEE (reference sequence). The CDR3 region has the DNA TGTGCCAGCAGCTTGGGATTGGGACAGGGATTCTACGAGCAGTACTTC. The encoded protein is CASSLGLGQGFYEQYF.

The V and J genes are TRBV10-3 and TRBJ2-7, with a possible D match to TRBD1 (5 bases). Between the trimmed V and J ends, which lost 3 bases and 1 base, there was a span of 10 bases. Germline CDR1 and CDR2: ENHRY and SYGVKD. This CDR3 spans 14 amino acids. In DNA, the CDR3 is TGTGCCATCAGTGATCGACAGAGTTCCTACGAGCAGTACTTC. As protein: CAISDRQSSYEQYF.

As to this clone: Mismatch with germline at one junction end may stem from a read error. This chain connects TRBV19 to TRBJ2-1; D not resolved. Germline-derived CDR1 and CDR2 are LNHDA and SQIVND (reference sequence). The CDR3 covers 13 residues. Here the CDR3 DNA reads TGTGCCAGTAGTCCAAGCTGGGGTAATGGGCAGTTCTTC. Amino acids: CASSPSWGNGQFF.

This CDR3 reads CASSLGRQGLTYEQYF. The CDR3 bases are TGTGCCAGCAGCTTAGGGAGACAGGGGCTAACCTACGAGCAGTACTTC. J is TRBJ2-7 and V is TRBV11-3; 8 bases are shared with TRBD1. Germline V gives CDR1 SGHNT, CDR2 YENEEA. The junction had 7 bases not matched to a gene; V was cut back by 1 base and J by 2 bases. CDR3 length equals 16 residues. Supplemented by reference TRBV11-3 and TRBJ2-7, the full variable domain reads EAGVVQSPRYKIIEKKQPVAFWCNPISGHNTLYWYLQNLGQGPELLIRYENEEAVDDSQLPKDRFSAERLKGVDSTLKIQPAELGDSAVYLCASSLGRQGLTYEQYFGPGTRLTVT.

The V gene is TRBV4-1, the J gene TRBJ1-5; D is uncertain. The CDR3 runs to 16 residues. The V and J ends lost 0 bases and 5 bases respectively, with 14 bases between them. Germline V gives CDR1 MGHRA, CDR2 YSYEKL. CDR3 in DNA: TGCGCCAGCAGCCAAGATACCCCCCGAATCGATCAGCCCCAGCATTTT. It is translated as CASSQDTPRIDQPQHF.

This chain connects TRBV7-7 to TRBJ2-5; tentatively, D is TRBD2 (5 bases). Germline V gene sequence: CDR1 SSHAT, CDR2 FNYEAQ (reference sequence). CDR3 length equals 13 residues. The CDR3 here is CASSADQRETQYF. For the CDR3, the DNA is TGTGCTAGCTCGGCAGACCAGCGGGAGACCCAGTACTTC.

V usage is TRBV11-2 and J usage is TRBJ1-1; D not resolved. V shed 4 bases and J shed 6 bases, with 6 bases lying between them. Germline V CDR1 and CDR2: SGHAT, FQNNGV. The CDR3 runs 11 residues. The CDR3 protein is CASSSPAEAFF. The CDR3 DNA is TGTGCCAGCAGCTCGCCCGCTGAAGCTTTCTTT.

This clone turned up a few times. The V gene is TRBV29-1, the J gene TRBJ2-1; 11 nucleotides align to TRBD1. The CDR3 has 14 residues. Germline values: CDR1 SQVTM, CDR2 ANQGSEA. With 6 bases clipped from V and 8 bases from J, the junction kept 9 bases outside the gene matches. DNA for the CDR3: TGCAGCGTGGTGGAGGGACAGGGGGGTTATGAGCAGTTCTTC. Its translation: CSVVEGQGGYEQFF.

The V and J genes are TRBV27 and TRBJ2-1; D remains ambiguous. CDR1 MNHEY and CDR2 SMNVEV come from the germline V gene (reference sequence). CDR3 size: 15 residues. The ends were cut back, 6 bases at V and 2 bases at J, with 14 bases in the middle. CDR3 amino acids: CASRLHLRAYNEQFF. CDR3 DNA sequence: TGTGCCAGCAGGCTACATCTGCGAGCCTACAATGAGCAGTTCTTC.

This chain's CDR3 is CASGRGGTGELFF. CDR3 DNA sequence: TGTGCCAGCGGGAGAGGTGGAACCGGGGAGCTGTTTTTT. The chain uses TRBV11-3 and TRBJ2-2; D is possibly TRBD2 (5 bases). This CDR3 is 13 amino acids long. From germline, CDR1 is SGHNT and CDR2 YENEEA. V gave up 8 bases and J gave up 5 bases, with 12 bases separating them. Together with reference TRBV11-3 and TRBJ2-2, the CDR3 gives the full variable domain: EAGVVQSPRYKIIEKKQPVAFWCNPISGHNTLYWYLQNLGQGPELLIRYENEEAVDDSQLPKDRFSAERLKGVDSTLKIQPAELGDSAVYLCASGRGGTGELFFGEGSRLTVL.

The chain combines TRBV5-4 with TRBJ1-5, with D possibly TRBD1 on 5 matching bases. In germline, CDR1 is SGHNT, CDR2 YYREEE (reference sequence). The CDR3 sequence is 15 residues long. The ends were cut back, 0 bases at V and 3 bases at J, with 10 bases in the middle. The CDR3 is CASSLAGGNNQPQHF. CDR3 nucleotides: TGTGCCAGCAGCTTGGCCGGGGGAAACAATCAGCCCCAGCATTTT.

V and J are TRBV7-9 and TRBJ2-7; 8 bases fit TRBD1. CDR1 is SEHNR and CDR2 is FQNEAQ in the germline V gene (reference sequence). This CDR3 region has 14 residues. The V gene end was trimmed by 5 bases and the J gene end by 4 bases; junction bases not matched to a gene: 7. The CDR3 is CASSPRTGHYEQYF. CDR3 bases: TGTGCCAGCAGCCCACGGACAGGGCATTACGAGCAGTACTTC.

This chain joins TRBV18 and TRBJ2-3, with D unclear. The CDR3 runs 13 residues. Germline lookup yields CDR1 KGHSH and CDR2 LQKENI. Trimming cost V 5 bases and J 0 bases, with 6 bases left between them. The CDR3 DNA reads TGTGCCAGCTCATCTCATAGCACAGATACGCAGTATTTT. Translating gives CASSSHSTDTQYF.

The V and J genes are TRBV23-1 and TRBJ1-2; 9 bases are a match to TRBD1. TRBV23-1 counts as an open reading frame of uncertain function. V shed 4 bases and J 5 bases; nucleotides not matched to a gene: 11. The CDR3 runs to 16 residues. In DNA, the CDR3 is TGCGCCAGCAGTCCAAGAAACCGGGACAGGGAGTATGGCTACACCTTC. It translates to CASSPRNRDREYGYTF.

This chain links TRBV14 with TRBJ2-7, with D uncertain. Germline CDR1 reads SGHDN; CDR2 reads FVKESK. The CDR3 totals 13 residues. Trimming cost V 1 base and J 6 bases, with 10 bases left between them. The CDR3: CASSQGERSEQYF. The CDR3, as DNA: TGTGCCAGCAGCCAAGGGGAACGCTCCGAGCAGTACTTC.

The rearrangement links TRBV9 to TRBJ2-5; D may be TRBD1 or TRBD2 (5 bases each). V was shortened by 0 bases and J by 1 base, with 10 bases between the two germline ends. Germline V lookup: CDR1 SGDLS, CDR2 YYNGEE. The CDR3 sequence is 15 residues long. CDR3 bases: TGTGCCAGCAGCGTAGGGGACGGGGTCCAAGAGACCCAGTACTTC. Amino acids: CASSVGDGVQETQYF. The complete variable domain, with remaining parts taken from reference TRBV9 and TRBJ2-5, reads DSGVTQTPKHLITATGQRVTLRCSPRSGDLSVYWYQQSLDQGLQFLIQYYNGEERAKGNILERFSAQQFPDLHSELNLSSLELGDSALYFCASSVGDGVQETQYFGPGTRLLVL.

The chain has TRBV5-1 and TRBJ2-2; no clear D. Germline values: CDR1 SGHRS, CDR2 YFSETQ. Trimming stripped 5 bases from V and 0 bases from J, with 8 bases between. This CDR3 is built from 14 residues. CDR3 sequence (DNA): TGCGCCAGCAGGGAAGATACGAACACCGGGGAGCTGTTTTTT. Protein: CASREDTNTGELFF.

The J gene is TRBJ2-2, the V gene TRBV15, with D possibly TRBD2 on 7 matching bases. This CDR3 is 18 amino acids long. V was trimmed by 1 base and J by 0 bases, leaving 15 bases between them. Germline CDR1 is LNHNV and CDR2 is YYDKDF (reference sequence). The CDR3 nucleotides are TGTGCCACCAGCAGAGTAGGGGGGGCCGACGCGAACACCGGGGAGCTGTTTTTT. Translation gives CATSRVGGADANTGELFF.

This sequence joins TRBV7-9 and TRBJ1-1, with 11 bases fitting TRBD1. The CDR3 totals 16 residues. The germline V gene encodes CDR1 SEHNR and CDR2 FQNEAQ (reference sequence). Trimming took 3 bases from V and 3 from J; bases not matched to a gene: 6. This CDR3 is CASSLPDRGPYTEAFF. The CDR3, as DNA: TGTGCCAGCAGCTTGCCGGACAGGGGGCCTTACACTGAAGCTTTCTTT.